One sample yielded the 28 T cell receptor beta chains listed below, sequenced in a study of cytomegalovirus exposure and HLA in healthy donors (TCRdb year 2017). The library was prepared using the immunoSEQ multiplex PCR assay. A mixture of 60 forward primers for TCR Vbeta segments and 13 reverse primers for TCR Jbeta segments was used in the multiplex PCR. TCRdb took over this immuneACCESS table, retaining in-frame rearrangements with V and J assigned. Such tables are incomplete; in checked studies, under half of the missing clones stem from an unresolved V gene, and the remainder is unexplained. The sample table lists 120,000 or so clones, 80% of them with a count of one. Clones ranked in the top ten supply approximately 1.2% of the sample. Sequencing input: PBMCs. All receptors come from a female donor in good health and CMV-seronegative.

This clone was observed once. The V call is TRBV7-3, the J call TRBJ1-1, with 7 bases that match TRBD1. Germline CDR1 SGHTA, CDR2 FQGTGA. This CDR3 spans 17 amino acids. V shed 5 bases and J 3 bases; nucleotides not matched to a gene: 15. The CDR3 reads CASSPLPTGLGDTEAFF. CDR3 sequence (DNA): TGTGCCAGCAGCCCGCTACCGACAGGGCTGGGGGACACTGAAGCTTTCTTT. Combining the CDR3 with reference TRBV7-3 and TRBJ1-1 gives the whole variable domain GAGVSQTPSNKVTEKGKYVELRCDPISGHTALYWYRQSLGQGPEFLIYFQGTGAADDSGLPNDRFFAVRPEGSVSTLKIQRTERGDSAVYLCASSPLPTGLGDTEAFFGQGTRLTVV.

This clone was seen a single time. The chain links TRBV11-1 to TRBJ1-1, with TRBD1 matching 12 bases. The germline V gene encodes CDR1 SGHAT and CDR2 FQDESV (reference sequence). Trimming cost V 5 bases and J 4 bases; bases outside gene matches: 8. This CDR3 spans 16 amino acids. CDR3 residues: CASSQGQGARSTEAFF. The CDR3 bases are TGTGCCAGCAGCCAGGGACAGGGGGCAAGAAGCACTGAAGCTTTCTTT.

This chain connects TRBV11-2 to TRBJ2-5; 10 nucleotides agree with TRBD2. Trimming cost V 5 bases and J 1 base; bases outside gene matches: 4. The germline V gene encodes CDR1 SGHAT and CDR2 FQNNGV. This CDR3 region has 15 residues. The CDR3: CASSLGLAFQETQYF. The DNA of the CDR3 is TGTGCCAGCAGCCTGGGACTAGCGTTCCAAGAGACCCAGTACTTC.

The J gene is TRBJ1-5, the V gene TRBV19; TRBD1 aligns across 8 bases. The germline gives CDR1 LNHDA, CDR2 SQIVND (reference sequence). The CDR3 totals 14 residues. The ends lost 9 bases at V and 4 bases at J; junction bases unmatched: 8. CDR3 nucleotides: TGTGCCAGCCAGGACAGGGTTGGGAATCAGCCCCAGCATTTT. This encodes CASQDRVGNQPQHF.

The chain carries TRBV11-2 and TRBJ2-3; D call uncertain. CDR3 length: 11 residues. The V end was cut by 5 bases, the J end by 6 bases, with 6 bases between. The germline V gene has CDR1 SGHAT and CDR2 FQNNGV. DNA for the CDR3: TGTGCCAGCAGCCCCAGGGATACGCAGTATTTT. Amino acids: CASSPRDTQYF.

This clone was detected once. The V call is TRBV11-2, the J call TRBJ2-1; D unclear. V lost 7 bases, J lost 5 bases, and 9 bases lay in between. The CDR3 loop spans 12 amino acids. CDR1 SGHAT and CDR2 FQNNGV come from the germline V gene. The CDR3 coding sequence is TGTGCCAGCAACCTACTTAACAATGAGCAGTTCTTC. It is translated as CASNLLNNEQFF.

The chain links TRBV5-5 to TRBJ1-2; D is unresolved. CDR1 and CDR2 from the germline V gene are SGHKS and YYEKEE (reference sequence). The length of the CDR3 is 15 residues. The V gene lost 0 bases and the J gene lost 0 bases, with 9 bases spanning the gap. CDR3 coding DNA: TGTGCCAGCAGCTTGGTGTTACTCGCTAACTATGGCTACACCTTC. Its translation is CASSLVLLANYGYTF.

This chain connects TRBV4-1 to TRBJ1-2; tentatively, D is TRBD1 (5 bases). Germline lookup yields CDR1 MGHRA and CDR2 YSYEKL. The germline V and J ends were trimmed by 0 bases and 7 bases, with 12 bases remaining between them. The CDR3 is made up of 14 amino acids. This chain's CDR3 is CASSQESQGLGYTF. DNA for the CDR3: TGCGCCAGCAGCCAAGAAAGCCAGGGTCTTGGCTACACCTTC.

This chain links TRBV6-1 with TRBJ2-5; TRBD2 aligns across 13 bases. The last part of the DNA fits TRBJ2-7 better; the J call may be wrong. Germline V lookup: CDR1 MNHNS, CDR2 SASEGT. The CDR3 has 15 residues. CDR3 DNA: TGTGCCAGCAGGCTAGGACTAGCGGGAGCCTACGAGCAGTACTTC. It encodes CASRLGLAGAYEQYF.

Here the CDR3 reads CASMGIGGLYGYTF. For the CDR3, the DNA is TGTGCCAGCATGGGAATCGGAGGCCTCTATGGCTACACCTTC. The V call is TRBV27, the J call TRBJ1-2, with D hard to call. The CDR3 totals 14 residues. The V gene's germline CDR1 is MNHEY and CDR2 SMNVEV (reference sequence). The V and J ends lost 7 bases and 4 bases respectively, with 16 bases between them.

This chain links TRBV25-1 with TRBJ2-7, with D possibly TRBD1 on 5 matching bases. The V gene lost 8 bases and the J gene lost 6 bases, with 14 bases spanning the gap. Germline loops: CDR1 MGHDK, CDR2 SYGVNS. This CDR3 contains 12 residues. The CDR3 nucleotides are TGTGCCAGCTCCTCAGGGCTCGGCGAGCAGTACTTC. It encodes CASSSGLGEQYF.

The CDR3 DNA follows: TGTGCCCAAACCACACTAGCGGGAGCGGGGCAAGAGACCCAGTACTTC. It yields the protein CAQTTLAGAGQETQYF. The chain links TRBV7-9 to TRBJ2-5; 11 bases fit TRBD2. The junction had 13 bases not matched to a gene; V was cut back by 11 bases and J by 2 bases. The CDR3 runs 16 residues. Germline assignment: CDR1 SEHNR and CDR2 FQNEAQ (reference sequence).

The chain joins TRBV28 to TRBJ1-5; 8 bases map to TRBD1. Germline V gives CDR1 MDHEN, CDR2 SYDVKM. With V trimmed by 3 bases and J by 7 bases, 8 bases remained unmatched. CDR3 length: 15 residues. CDR3 sequence (DNA): TGTGCCAGCAGTTTGCCCCAGGGGGCGGCACAGCCCCAGCATTTT. It yields the protein CASSLPQGAAQPQHF.

The V and J genes are TRBV18 and TRBJ1-5; TRBD1 matches at 7 bases. Germline V gene data show CDR1 as KGHSH and CDR2 as LQKENI. The ends lost 4 bases at V and 3 bases at J; junction bases unmatched: 3. The CDR3 contains 14 residues. CDR3 DNA: TGTGCCAGCTCACACAGGGGCCCCAATCAGCCCCAGCATTTT. Its protein is CASSHRGPNQPQHF. Using reference TRBV18 and TRBJ1-5 for the parts outside the CDR3, the full variable domain is NAGVMQNPRHLVRRRGQEARLRCSPMKGHSHVYWYRQLPEEGLKFMVYLQKENIIDESGMPKERFSAEFPKEGPSILRIQQVVRGDSAAYFCASSHRGPNQPQHFGDGTRLSIL.

This CDR3 is CASSYSGGRAPGELFF. CDR3 nucleotide sequence: TGTGCCAGCAGTTACTCTGGCGGGAGGGCCCCCGGGGAGCTGTTTTTT. V gene TRBV6-6 combines with J gene TRBJ2-2, with TRBD2 identical over 9 bases. The V gene end was trimmed by 0 bases and the J gene end by 6 bases; junction bases not matched to a gene: 5. The CDR3 runs 16 residues. Germline loops: CDR1 MNHNY, CDR2 SVGAGI (reference sequence).

The V gene is TRBV2, the J gene TRBJ2-7, with D unclear. V was clipped by 6 bases and J by 2 bases, with 11 bases between them. The CDR3 runs to 13 residues. Germline V lookup: CDR1 SNHLY, CDR2 FYNNEI. The CDR3 DNA reads as TGTGCCAGCAGGCGCCCAAGCCCCTACGAGCAGTACTTC. Its translation: CASRRPSPYEQYF.

The V call is TRBV2, the J call TRBJ2-3, with 10 nucleotides matching TRBD2. The CDR3 extends over 14 amino acids. With 9 bases clipped from V and 1 base from J, the junction kept 4 bases outside the gene matches. The germline V gene encodes CDR1 SNHLY and CDR2 FYNNEI. CDR3 DNA: TGTGCCAGAAGCGGGGGGGTCCGCACAGATACGCAGTATTTT. This sequence encodes CARSGGVRTDTQYF. The whole variable domain, remainder taken from reference TRBV2 and TRBJ2-3, is EPEVTQTPSHQVTQMGQEVILRCVPISNHLYFYWYRQILGQKVEFLVSFYNNEISEKSEIFDDQFSVERPDGSNFTLKIRSTKLEDSAMYFCARSGGVRTDTQYFGPGTRLTVL.

This clone was seen only a few times. The chain joins TRBV9 to TRBJ1-2; 9 nucleotides match TRBD1. Per the germline V gene, CDR1 is SGDLS and CDR2 is YYNGEE. The CDR3 is 14 residues long. The V and J ends lost 4 bases and 8 bases, in that order; junction bases with no gene match: 9. DNA of the CDR3: TGTGCCAGCAGCTCCGGGACAGGGTATGTGGGCTACACCTTC. This codes for CASSSGTGYVGYTF.

The rearrangement links TRBV6-5 to TRBJ1-6; the D is unclear. CDR1 and CDR2 (germline): MNHEY, SVGAGI. Between the trimmed V and J ends, which lost 8 bases and 9 bases, there was a span of 14 bases. The CDR3 runs 13 residues. In DNA, the CDR3 is TGTGCCAGCGCCAGAGGGCGGTCTTCACCCCTCCACTTT. It encodes CASARGRSSPLHF.

This clone was picked up a small number of times. The junction differs from germline at one of its ends, possibly a read error. The rearrangement links TRBV19 to TRBJ2-4; TRBD2 is a possible D gene (5 bases). The CDR3 extends over 15 amino acids. The germline V gene encodes CDR1 LNHDA and CDR2 SQIVND (reference sequence). The CDR3 DNA reads TGTGCCAGTAGTATAATGAGCGGTGCCAAAAACAGTCAGTACTTC. Translating it yields CASSIMSGAKNSQYF. The complete variable domain, with remaining parts taken from reference TRBV19 and TRBJ2-4, reads DGGITQSPKYLFRKEGQNVTLSCEQNLNHDAMYWYRQDPGQGLRLIYYSQIVNDFQKGDIAEGYSVSREKKESFPLTVTSAQKNPTAFYLCASSIMSGAKNSQYFGAGTRLSVL.

V gene TRBV5-6 combines with J gene TRBJ2-1, with D possibly being TRBD2 (7 bases). Trimming stripped 3 bases from V and 6 bases from J, with 22 bases between. The CDR3 totals 17 residues. Germline V lookup: CDR1 SGHDT, CDR2 YYEEEE. The CDR3 DNA reads as TGTGCCAGCAGCTCATCCCGGCGTCGGGGGGCTGTCAATGAGCAGTTCTTC. Translated: CASSSSRRRGAVNEQFF.

The chain joins TRBV7-2 to TRBJ2-5, with no clear D. The V and J ends lost 6 bases and 5 bases respectively, with 16 bases between them. Germline-derived CDR1 and CDR2 are SGHTA and FQGNSA. This CDR3 has 14 amino acids. CDR3 nucleotide sequence: TGTGCCAGCAGTCTCAACCCTAGGTCTGAGACCCAGTACTTC. It encodes CASSLNPRSETQYF.

As concerns this clone: Compared with germline, one end of the junction differs, possibly owing to a read error. This chain uses TRBV5-1 with TRBJ2-6; 12 nucleotides line up with TRBD1. The CDR3 is 21 amino acids. Germline V gene data show CDR1 as SGHRS and CDR2 as YFSETQ. CDR3 nucleotides: TGCGCCAGCAGCTTGTCGGGACAGGGGGCGGCAATCGGCTCTGGGGCCAACGGCCTGACTTTC. This translates into CASSLSGQGAAIGSGANGLTF.

This clone was recorded a few times. This chain links TRBV5-5 with TRBJ2-2; D is perhaps TRBD2 (5 bases). In germline, CDR1 is SGHKS, CDR2 YYEKEE (reference sequence). CDR3 length: 13 residues. V was trimmed by 9 bases and J by 6 bases, leaving 15 bases between them. The CDR3 sequence: CATTTNPAGELFF. CDR3 sequence (DNA): TGTGCCACCACGACTAATCCGGCCGGGGAGCTGTTTTTT.

The chain joins TRBV28 to TRBJ1-1, with 7 bases matching TRBD1. The CDR3 sequence is 13 residues long. Per the germline V gene, CDR1 is MDHEN and CDR2 is SYDVKM. The V gene end was trimmed by 8 bases and the J gene end by 1 base; junction bases not matched to a gene: 4. DNA of the CDR3: TGTGCCAGCGCGGACAGGTGGAACACTGAAGCTTTCTTT. Translated: CASADRWNTEAFF. Full variable domain (remainder filled in from reference TRBV28 and TRBJ1-1): DVKVTQSSRYLVKRTGEKVFLECVQDMDHENMFWYRQDPGLGLRLIYFSYDVKMKEKGDIPEGYSVSREKKERFSLILESASTNQTSMYLCASADRWNTEAFFGQGTRLTVV.

V usage is TRBV28 and J usage is TRBJ2-7, with 10 bases aligning to TRBD2. Unmatched junction bases numbered 10, after V lost 6 bases and J lost 5 bases. Germline V gene lookup returns CDR1 MDHEN and CDR2 SYDVKM. The CDR3 length is 15 residues. The CDR3 DNA follows: TGTGCCAGCAGCTCGACTAGCGGGTACACCGACGAGCAGTACTTC. Its protein is CASSSTSGYTDEQYF.

This chain joins TRBV5-1 and TRBJ1-5; D possibly corresponds to TRBD1 (5 bases). The CDR3 is 15 amino acids. Per germline, CDR1 SGHRS and CDR2 YFSETQ. V was pared by 4 bases and J by 1 base, with 12 bases between. The DNA of the CDR3 is TGCGCCAGCAGCCCCGGGACTGAAAGCAATCAGCCCCAGCATTTT. As protein: CASSPGTESNQPQHF.

This clone has a handful of counts. CDR3 loop: CASSLDRTTGELFF. The CDR3 region has the DNA TGCGCCAGCAGCTTGGACAGAACCACCGGGGAGCTGTTTTTT. This chain uses TRBV5-1 with TRBJ2-2; D remains unclear. The CDR3 covers 14 residues. The germline V gene encodes CDR1 SGHRS and CDR2 YFSETQ. V was clipped by 0 bases and J by 4 bases, with 7 bases between them.